The 11 T cell receptor beta chains in this list originate from one sample, sequenced in a study of T cells in localized non-small cell lung cancer. The method was immunoSEQ multiplex PCR; TCRdb's version includes in-frame clones alone and lacks a portion of them. This sample has about 2,200 clones, with less than 20% found just once. This material consisted of normal lung tissue next to the tumor, taken before any cancer treatment. The receptors derive from a man aged 40 to 69 with stage I squamous cell lung carcinoma.

The J gene is TRBJ2-7, the V gene TRBV9; D is possibly TRBD2 (5 bases). The CDR3 has 15 residues. The V gene lost 4 bases and the J gene lost 0 bases, with 14 bases spanning the gap. The germline V gene has CDR1 SGDLS and CDR2 YYNGEE. This CDR3 is CASSSFGGSSYEQYF. The CDR3 coding sequence is TGTGCCAGCAGCTCCTTCGGAGGTAGCTCCTACGAGCAGTACTTC.

The chain is built from TRBV19 and TRBJ1-1, with 8 bases fitting TRBD1. There are 13 residues in the CDR3. The junction had 13 bases not matched to a gene; V was cut back by 11 bases and J by 8 bases. Germline-derived CDR1 and CDR2 are LNHDA and SQIVND (reference sequence). This CDR3 is CASEGQGAREAFF. CDR3 bases: TGTGCCTCAGAGGGGCAGGGGGCGCGGGAAGCTTTCTTT.

By sample share, this clone is medium-sized. The chain is built from TRBV9 and TRBJ2-1; 9 bases are shared with TRBD1. This CDR3 region has 15 residues. V lost 0 bases and J lost 7; bases outside the gene matches: 5. Germline V gene data show CDR1 as SGDLS and CDR2 as YYNGEE. This chain's CDR3 is CASSVAGQGENEQFF. CDR3 sequence (DNA): TGTGCCAGCAGCGTAGCGGGACAGGGTGAAAATGAGCAGTTCTTC.

This clone was detected ten times or more. The chain uses TRBV9 and TRBJ2-5; possibly TRBD2 for D (6 bases). The CDR3 is 15 amino acids. Germline V gives CDR1 SGDLS, CDR2 YYNGEE. With 4 bases removed from V and 0 bases from J, the gap between germline ends came to 13 bases. The CDR3 loop is CASSSWRGNQETQYF. CDR3 in DNA: TGTGCCAGCAGCTCGTGGCGGGGCAACCAAGAGACCCAGTACTTC.

By share of the sample, this clone is hyperexpanded. The chain recombines TRBV6-8 with TRBJ1-1, with D tentatively TRBD1 (6 bases). Germline V CDR1 and CDR2: MNHGY, SAAAGT. This CDR3 has 13 residues. Trimming left V 6 bases short and J 2 bases short, with 10 bases between. As DNA, the CDR3 is TGTGCCAGCAGGGACAGATACAACACTGAAGCTTTCTTT. It encodes CASRDRYNTEAFF.

The rearrangement links TRBV29-1 to TRBJ2-2; D remains unclear. CDR1 SQVTM and CDR2 ANQGSEA come from the germline V gene. CDR3 length: 12 amino acids. V was pared by 3 bases and J by 8 bases, with 10 bases between. CDR3 sequence (DNA): TGCAGCGTTGATAAGCTAGATGGGGAGCTGTTTTTT. This sequence encodes CSVDKLDGELFF.

This clone has only a few counts. The chain has TRBV28 and TRBJ2-5; 10 nucleotides line up with TRBD2. CDR1 MDHEN and CDR2 SYDVKM come from the germline V gene. There are 14 residues in the CDR3. V lost 5 bases and J lost 10; bases outside the gene matches: 10. The DNA of the CDR3 is TGTGCCAGCAGTACGCCAGCGGGAGGGCGTAACCAGTACTTC. Its translation is CASSTPAGGRNQYF.

This clone is labeled medium-sized. The chain has TRBV6-8 and TRBJ1-1, with D hard to call. V lost 5 bases and J 5 bases, leaving 12 bases between the germline ends. Germline values: CDR1 MNHGY, CDR2 SAAAGT. This CDR3 comprises 13 residues. CDR3 loop: CASSDFDGTEAFF. The CDR3 DNA reads TGTGCCAGCAGTGACTTCGACGGGACTGAAGCTTTCTTT.

The V call is TRBV10-3, the J call TRBJ2-3; D is uncertain. Germline values: CDR1 ENHRY, CDR2 SYGVKD. The CDR3 is 13 amino acids. V lost 2 bases and J 0 bases, leaving 3 bases between the germline ends. In DNA form, the CDR3 reads TGTGCCATCAGTGAGGGTAGCACAGATACGCAGTATTTT. This encodes CAISEGSTDTQYF.

The sample holds a few counts of this clone. The chain has TRBV10-2 and TRBJ2-7, with D perhaps TRBD2 (6 bases). V was cut by 0 bases and J by 0 bases, with 9 bases left in between. The CDR3 covers 15 residues. In germline, CDR1 is WSHSY, CDR2 SAAADI. The CDR3 DNA is TGCGCCAGCAGTGAGTCTAGCGGCAGCTCCTACGAGCAGTACTTC. Protein product: CASSESSGSSYEQYF.

This clone was detected a few times. The gene calls are TRBV28 and TRBJ2-7; a possible D gene is TRBD1 (6 bases). Looked up from germline, CDR1 is MDHEN and CDR2 is SYDVKM. This CDR3 comprises 14 residues. Trimming took off 5 bases at V and 7 bases at J, with 18 bases between the two ends. CDR3 in amino acids: CASSLYSQGLEQYF. The CDR3 nucleotides read TGTGCCAGCAGTCTCTACTCGCAGGGGTTAGAGCAGTACTTC.